The 19 T cell receptor beta chains given below trace back to one sample, sequenced in a study of post-analysis software for immune sequencing data. Study-wide results and limits: Controls showed lower frequencies than patients for four to six TRBV segments, and TRBV5-6, TRBV5-1 and TRBV20-1 were among these.

TCR beta cDNA libraries had unique molecular identifiers. A single record per CDR3 protein comes from TCRdb applying MiXCR to the PCR reads. The sample shows hundreds of thousands of distinct CDR3 sequences, 44% of them seen only once. No antigen has been assigned to these receptors. Material for sequencing was blood. These TCRs come from a girl under 18 with multiple sclerosis.

About this clonotype: Sequence at one end of the junction differs from germline and may be a read error. The chain has TRBV9 and TRBJ2-1, with 7 bases that match TRBD2. The CDR3 is made up of 14 amino acids. In germline, CDR1 is SGDLS, CDR2 YYNGEE. DNA of the CDR3: TGTGCCTGCAGTGTAGGTCTAGCGGACAATGAGCAGTTCTTC. Translation: CACSVGLADNEQFF.

In DNA form, the CDR3 reads TGTGCCAGCAACACAGACAGAGACCAAGAGACCCAGTACTTC. It specifies CASNTDRDQETQYF. The chain employs TRBV7-9 and TRBJ2-5; D is perhaps TRBD1 (5 bases). V lost 7 bases and J 0 bases, leaving 12 bases between the germline ends. Germline CDR1 is SEHNR and CDR2 is FQNEAQ (reference sequence). The CDR3 is 14 residues long.

A single count supports this clonotype. The chain uses TRBV11-2 and TRBJ1-5; D may be TRBD1 (6 bases). The CDR3 loop spans 15 amino acids. In germline, CDR1 is SGHAT, CDR2 FQNNGV. The V end lost 0 bases, the J end lost 7 bases, and 13 bases lay between the germline ends. The CDR3 protein is CASSLDFGGWQPQHF. The CDR3 coding sequence is TGTGCCAGCAGCTTAGATTTTGGGGGCTGGCAGCCCCAGCATTTT.

This clonotype was picked up a small number of times. The V gene is TRBV6-4, the J gene TRBJ2-1; 7 bases align to TRBD1. CDR1 and CDR2 from the germline V gene are MRHNA and SNTAGT. This CDR3 region has 13 residues. V dropped 5 bases and J dropped 7; count of bases not matched to a gene: 5. This CDR3 reads CASSKETGNEQFF. CDR3 in DNA: TGTGCCAGCAGTAAAGAGACAGGGAATGAGCAGTTCTTC.

V gene TRBV20-1 combines with J gene TRBJ2-1, with TRBD2 matching over 7 bases. The CDR3 covers 14 residues. The V gene's germline CDR1 is DFQATT and CDR2 SNEGSKA (reference sequence). The V segment lost 5 bases and the J segment 0 bases; nucleotides outside the gene matches: 4. DNA of the CDR3: TGCAGTGCTCTAGCGGCAAGCTCCTACAATGAGCAGTTCTTC. It specifies CSALAASSYNEQFF.

The V gene is TRBV21-1, the J gene TRBJ2-7; the D segment call TRBD1 is taken from the table without a DNA check. TRBV21-1 is a known pseudogene. The CDR3 consists of 15 residues. The CDR3 here is CASSKDRTGTYEQYF. DNA of the CDR3: TGTGCCAGCAGCAAAGACCGAACAGGGACCTACGAGCAGTACTTC.

Only a few counts were recorded for this clonotype. The J gene is TRBJ2-7, the V gene TRBV28; the D gene is possibly TRBD1 (7 bases). Between the trimmed V and J ends, which lost 5 bases and 5 bases, there was a span of 22 bases. This CDR3 contains 16 residues. The germline V gene has CDR1 MDHEN and CDR2 SYDVKM. The CDR3 coding sequence is TGTGCCAGCAGTCAGGGGGGAACAGGAACCTGGAACGAGCAGTACTTC. Translating it yields CASSQGGTGTWNEQYF.

The chain uses TRBV12-5 and TRBJ1-5, with D perhaps TRBD1 (6 bases). CDR1 and CDR2 (germline): LGHNT, FRNRAP. V was cut by 0 bases and J by 2 bases, with 17 bases left in between. The CDR3 is 18 amino acids. The CDR3 protein is CASGLVPWGPKGNQPQHF. The CDR3 DNA reads as TGTGCTAGTGGTTTGGTACCGTGGGGGCCGAAGGGCAATCAGCCCCAGCATTTT.

The J gene is TRBJ1-2, the V gene TRBV6-1; D not certain. The V gene lost 6 bases and the J gene lost 0 bases, with 11 bases spanning the gap. Per the germline V gene, CDR1 is MNHNS and CDR2 is SASEGT. The CDR3 is 14 amino acids. CDR3 in amino acids: CASSEEPANYGYTF. The CDR3 region has the DNA TGTGCCAGCAGCGAGGAGCCGGCTAACTATGGCTACACCTTC.

The CDR3 sequence: CASSRTGTIYELYF. The CDR3 coding sequence is TGTGCCAGCAGTCGAACCGGGACAATCTACGAGCTGTACTTC. The chain links TRBV6-6 to TRBJ2-4, with D possibly being TRBD1 (6 bases). Germline CDR1 reads MNHNY; CDR2 reads SVGAGI (reference sequence). CDR3 length equals 14 residues. The V end lost 5 bases, the J end lost 15 bases, and 23 bases lay between the germline ends.

This clonotype was seen once. This rearrangement joins TRBV12-3 or TRBV12-4 to TRBJ2-7; weak D call: TRBD2 (6 bases). Trimming took 1 base from V and 2 from J, leaving 12 bases between them. The CDR3 is 15 amino acids. DNA for the CDR3: TGTGCCAGCAGTTTAGGACTAGAGAATCCCTACGAGCAGTACTTC. As protein: CASSLGLENPYEQYF.

The J gene is TRBJ2-4, the V gene TRBV20-1; D is unresolved. Germline values: CDR1 DFQATT, CDR2 SNEGSKA (reference sequence). The CDR3 covers 14 residues. With 3 bases removed from V and 2 bases from J, the gap between germline ends came to 11 bases. CDR3 sequence (DNA): TGCAGTGCTAGGAGGCCCCTTCCCAAAAACATTCAGTACTTC. Protein product: CSARRPLPKNIQYF.

The chain has TRBV5-5 and TRBJ2-5; D remains ambiguous. V lost 1 base and J 5 bases, leaving 15 bases between the germline ends. CDR3 length: 15 amino acids. Per the germline V gene, CDR1 is SGHKS and CDR2 is YYEKEE (reference sequence). The CDR3 region is CASSLFFGNRETQYF. The CDR3 DNA follows: TGTGCCAGCAGCTTGTTTTTTGGAAATCGGGAGACCCAGTACTTC. Using reference TRBV5-5 and TRBJ2-5 for the parts outside the CDR3, the full variable domain is DAGVTQSPTHLIKTRGQQVTLRCSPISGHKSVSWYQQVLGQGPQFIFQYYEKEERGRGNFPDRFSARQFPNYSSELNVNALLLGDSALYLCASSLFFGNRETQYFGPGTRLLVL.

This chain links TRBV12-3 or TRBV12-4 with TRBJ2-5; D perhaps matches TRBD2 (5 bases). V dropped 3 bases and J dropped 11 bases, with 13 bases sitting between them. The CDR3 covers 12 residues. CDR3 protein: CASSFGKGEQYF. CDR3 nucleotides: TGTGCCAGCAGTTTTGGGAAGGGAGAGCAGTACTTC.

The chain combines TRBV20-1 with TRBJ2-3; the D gene is possibly TRBD2 (6 bases). The V gene's germline CDR1 is DFQATT and CDR2 SNEGSKA (reference sequence). This CDR3 is built from 15 residues. V lost 3 bases, J lost 0 bases, and 13 bases lay in between. The CDR3 DNA is TGCAGTGCTAGCGACGGGGGAGGTAGCACAGATACGCAGTATTTT. Amino acids: CSASDGGGSTDTQYF.

The V and J genes are TRBV4-1 and TRBJ2-1, with TRBD2 matching over 8 bases. The J call may be faulty, since TRBJ2-7 better matches the DNA end. The CDR3 runs 15 residues. CDR1 is MGHRA and CDR2 is YSYEKL in the germline V gene. CDR3 DNA: TGCGCCAGCAGCCGGACCCGGACTAGCTTCAATGAGCAGTACTTC. This codes for CASSRTRTSFNEQYF.

The V gene is TRBV20-1, the J gene TRBJ2-1; D unresolved. V was cut by 3 bases and J by 5 bases, with 11 bases left in between. Germline values: CDR1 DFQATT, CDR2 SNEGSKA (reference sequence). There are 13 residues in the CDR3. CDR3 coding DNA: TGCAGTGCTAGGATTGACCACCACAATGAGCAGTTCTTC. Translating it yields CSARIDHHNEQFF.

CDR3 residues: CASGLWGTGNPTRGYTF. CDR3 coding DNA: TGTGCTAGTGGTTTGTGGGGGACAGGGAATCCGACGCGGGGCTACACCTTC. This chain links TRBV12-5 with TRBJ1-2, with 9 positions matching TRBD1. V lost 2 bases to trimming and J lost 8 bases; unmatched junction nucleotides: 15. Germline assignment: CDR1 LGHNT and CDR2 FRNRAP. This CDR3 spans 17 amino acids.

This chain links TRBV11-2 with TRBJ2-2; TRBD2 aligns across 8 bases. There are 16 residues in the CDR3. The V gene's germline CDR1 is SGHAT and CDR2 FQNNGV. V was pared by 6 bases and J by 8 bases, with 14 bases of the junction left unmatched. The CDR3 nucleotides read TGTGCCAGCAGACCTGACGCGGGGGGTAAATTTGGGGAGCTGTTTTTT. Translation gives CASRPDAGGKFGELFF.